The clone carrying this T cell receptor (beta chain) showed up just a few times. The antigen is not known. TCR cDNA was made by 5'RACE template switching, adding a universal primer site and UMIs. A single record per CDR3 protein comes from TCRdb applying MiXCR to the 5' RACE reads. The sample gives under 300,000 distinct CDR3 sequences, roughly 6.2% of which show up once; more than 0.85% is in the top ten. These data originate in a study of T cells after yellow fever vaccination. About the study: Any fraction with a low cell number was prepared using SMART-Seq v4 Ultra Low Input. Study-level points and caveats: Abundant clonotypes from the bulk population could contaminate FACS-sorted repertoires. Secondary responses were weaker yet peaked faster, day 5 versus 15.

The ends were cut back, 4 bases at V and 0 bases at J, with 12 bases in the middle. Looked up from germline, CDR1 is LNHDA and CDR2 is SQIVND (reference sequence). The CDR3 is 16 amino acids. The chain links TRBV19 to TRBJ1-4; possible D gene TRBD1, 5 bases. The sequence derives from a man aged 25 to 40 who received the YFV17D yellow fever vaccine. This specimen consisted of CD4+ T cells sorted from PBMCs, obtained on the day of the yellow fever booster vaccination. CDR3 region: CASSKGTPATNEKLFF. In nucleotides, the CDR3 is TGTGCCAGTAGTAAAGGGACGCCAGCAACTAATGAAAAACTGTTTTTT.